This TCR beta chain is from a study of shared clonotypes between healthy human individuals. Terminally differentiated effector memory CD45RA+ cells were excluded by CCR7 positive selection of CD45RO-negative cells. Using immunoSEQ multiplex PCR, the repertoire was profiled, and TCRdb retains in-frame clones only, with some absent. There are around 1,900,000 clones in the sample; about 93% occur only once, and under 2% lies in the top ten. The CDR3 runs 13 residues. With 7 bases removed from V and 7 bases from J, the gap between germline ends came to 16 bases. Germline V gene sequence: CDR1 SGHVS, CDR2 FQNEAQ.

The sequenced sample consisted of naive CD8+ T cells from PBMCs. The TCR comes from a man aged 18 to 35 in good health. Some clones in this sample may be carry-over from other donors' samples. The V call is TRBV7-8, the J call TRBJ1-2; D not certain. The chain's CDR3 is CASTPGASGGYTF. Here the CDR3 DNA reads TGTGCCAGCACCCCGGGAGCTTCTGGTGGCTACACCTTC.